The subject of this entry is one TCR beta chain. This clonotype was seen repeatedly, ten times or more. The antigen this receptor binds is unknown. Per-base qualities were not stored, and no clone one base away is much larger. Each patient had bone marrow sampled at the time of active disease. Ficoll-Hypaque density gradient centrifugation was used to isolate bone marrow mononuclear cells. CD138-negative cells were obtained by negative selection after labeling with CD138 magnetic microbeads on a MACS separator, removing myeloma plasma cells. The purity of the isolated cells was checked by flow cytometry with CD138 antibodies on an Attune NxT. Total RNA was extracted using TRIzol reagent and was quantified on a NanoDrop spectrophotometer. For each patient, the CD138-negative bone marrow sample underwent paired RNA-seq and IR-seq. This record comes from a study of read filtering for tumor transcriptome and immune sequencing (TCRdb year 2020). Turning to the overall study: The cohort was composed of 16 to 20 male and approximately 15 female patients, with a mean age of 65.9 years and an age range of roughly 47 to 90. The study compared TCR repertoires from targeted immune repertoire sequencing and bulk whole-transcriptome sequencing run on the same bone marrow samples. TCR-region mapped reads per sample ranged from about 4.05 to 11 million with IR-seq versus only roughly 75 to 1,300 with RNA-seq. After DNase treatment, whole-transcriptome libraries were prepared using the TruSeq RNA Access Library Prep Kit. Under revised international staging, roughly 8 patients fell into R-ISS I, around 15 into R-ISS II and six or seven into R-ISS III. One of the main goals was to work out a read-filtering strategy for immune repertoire data, in particular whether clonotypes backed by only a single read should be removed. Study-level results and caveats: The sorted CD138-negative fraction was not purified T cells but a mixed bone marrow immune population. In IR-seq, approximately 80% of clonotypes but approximately 3.2% of total reads were represented by single-read clonotypes, whereas in RNA-seq, approximately 73% of clonotypes and around 40% of reads were represented by single-read clonotypes. Compared with RNA-seq, IR-seq captured clonotypes at much greater depth and more reliably, and a smaller IR-seq throughput was enough to identify most of the shared clonotypes. Removing single-read clonotypes increased the correlation between IR-seq and RNA-seq shared clonotype proportions.

The germline V gene supplies CDR1 SGHVS and CDR2 FQNEAQ. V ends up 4 bases short and J 6 bases short, with an unmatched junction base count of 6. The CDR3 sequence holds 16 residues, the cysteine and phenylalanine included. Just the 48-base CDR3 DNA is kept, in frame starting at base 1. Starting from roughly 370 ng RNA, TCR libraries were constructed with the Immunoverse kit using molecular barcoded adaptors that cover the alpha/delta and beta/gamma chains. TCR library preparation was performed with the same RNA that was used for transcriptome sequencing. TCR libraries were sequenced on an Illumina HiSeq 4000 with 2 x 150 cycles. In the source study's methods: Using MiXCR, which included quality filtering and error correction, TCR reads were aligned to human V, D, J and C references and then assembled into CDR3 clonotypes. Clonotype counts and gene usage diversity were analyzed with the tcR package in R. Raw mapping reads were checked after the RNA-seq reads had been mapped by STAR aligner version 2.5.3a onto the human GRCh37 genome. To test the effect of sequencing depth on detected clonotypes, IR-seq fastq files were randomly downsampled using Seqtk 1.3. Through fastp at Q25 and MiXCR, TCRdb rebuilt clones from the public reads, retaining in-frame beta chains. Every CDR3 protein is listed once, alongside the most common genes and DNA of its rows. TCRdb's processing, not the authors', yielded these V and J calls. This sample is represented by about 90,000 distinct CDR3 sequences; 9% to 15% of them were singletons. The top ten hold under 15% of the sample.

Sequencing was performed on a population of CD138-negative cells sorted from bone marrow. Reading the label with the study, this specimen's cell subset or site is: bone marrow mononuclear cells depleted of CD138+ plasma/myeloma cells by negative magnetic selection. The sequence came from a donor aged 40 or older with multiple myeloma. The V gene is TRBV7-8 and the J gene is TRBJ2-1, with 13 central nucleotides matching TRBD2. The CDR3 loop reads CASSSRTSGSVNEQFF. The DNA reads as follows: TGTGCCAGCAGCTCCCGGACTAGCGGGAGTGTCAATGAGCAGTTCTTC.